This T cell receptor (beta chain) is drawn from a study of human T cells and chemical hapten exposure. Overall study context: The variation in per-sample TCR yields arose mainly from small differences in pooled library volumes.

This CDR3 contains 15 residues. V lost 1 base, J lost 7 bases, and 14 bases lay in between. Germline V gene lookup returns CDR1 LGHNA and CDR2 YNFKEQ. Attachment of unique molecular identifiers to individual cDNA molecules was performed in the library. The authors' processing: Sample TCR counts, which ranged from about 20,000 to 690,600, had a median of roughly 100,000. TCRdb re-called the 5' RACE reads with MiXCR, one entry per CDR3 protein. TCRdb, rather than the study authors, made the V and J calls. This table holds 110,000 or so distinct CDR3 sequences, roughly a fifth found once. Total RNA came from unfractionated whole blood. This clonotype has only a few counts.

The rearrangement links TRBV4-2 to TRBJ1-5; D is possibly TRBD1 (5 bases). The TCR originated in a human donor in good health. The DNA for the CDR3 is TGTGCCAGCAGCCAAGCTAGAGGATGGGGGCAGCCCCAGCATTTT. It is translated as CASSQARGWGQPQHF.